This TCR beta chain is drawn from a study of CD8+ T cells in alopecia areata. Study at large: Patients received oral tofacitinib, 5 to 10 mg twice daily, for moderate-to-severe alopecia areata. Study results and caveats: Among patients, TCR sharing was less clear than in mice, a difference possibly due in part to HLA diversity in the patient population.

This CDR3 region has 13 residues. Trimming cost V 8 bases and J 3 bases, with 8 bases left between them. Germline V gene data show CDR1 as SGHAT and CDR2 as FQNNGV. Treatment here: oral pan-JAK inhibitor, 5-10 mg twice daily. Collection of lesional scalp punch biopsies and peripheral blood was performed in alopecia areata patients. Using a FACSAria, the CD4+ and CD8+ T cells were sorted from the PBMCs. Reverse transcription of extracted RNA yielded cDNA, which provided the sequencing template. Measured with immunoSEQ multiplex PCR; TCRdb has only the in-frame clones, and not every one. The data contain about 270,000 clones, roughly 63% of them singletons. The count of this clone is one. Its matching antigen is unknown.

This rearrangement joins TRBV11-2 to TRBJ1-6, with D uncertain. The sequencing used CD4+ T cells sorted from blood, collected around week 54, from a patient treated with tofacitinib. The source of this sequence is a human donor with alopecia areata. Here the CDR3 reads CASSQDYNSPLHF. The CDR3 nucleotides read TGTGCCAGCTCGCAGGACTATAATTCACCCCTCCACTTT.